Sequencing of this TCR beta chain was carried out in a study of CD8 T cells in Susac syndrome. This CDR3 has 15 amino acids. The germline CDR1 and CDR2 sequences are SGHTA and FQGNSA. V lost 4 bases and J lost 8; bases outside the gene matches: 8. The authors reverse transcribed 0.5 to 1 ug RNA with random hexamers. TCRdb used MiXCR to reprocess the immunoSEQ multiplex PCR reads, holding one entry per CDR3 protein. This table has about 130,000 distinct CDR3 sequences, nearly 95% appearing once. TCR beta sequences were obtained from blood CD8+ and CD4+ T cells. The gene calls are TRBV7-2 and TRBJ2-1; TRBD2 agrees at 10 bases. This receptor was identified in a human donor in good health. The sample was CD4+ T cells from PBMCs. The CDR3 sequence is CASSYLAGVNDEQFF. DNA for the CDR3: TGTGCCAGCAGCTACCTAGCGGGAGTAAATGATGAGCAGTTCTTC.